This T cell receptor (beta chain) was obtained from a study of blood T cell repertoires in COVID-19. Generated by immunoSEQ multiplex PCR, the TCRdb table keeps only in-frame clones and is missing some. The sample records approximately 300,000 clones, about 93% being singletons. V lost 3 bases and J lost 12, with 22 bases in between. The CDR3 sequence is 16 residues long. Germline assignment: CDR1 SGHDT and CDR2 YYEEEE. The TCR was taken from a woman aged 25 to 39 with COVID-19, enrolled during active disease. Sequenced material: peripheral blood. The rearrangement uses TRBV5-6 and TRBJ2-6, with D unclear. CDR3 sequence reads: CASSSLNARQTGVLTF. The CDR3 DNA is TGTGCCAGCAGCTCCCTTAATGCGCGCCAAACCGGCGTCCTGACTTTC.